The 17 T cell receptor beta chains reported below all come from one sample, sequenced in a study of shared clonotypes between healthy human individuals. The table came from immunoSEQ multiplex PCR; TCRdb's copy has only in-frame clones and leaves some out. Found here are 2 million to 2.5 million clones, approximately 94% of them singletons; the top ten hold more than 1.5%. CD45RO-negative, CCR7-positively selected cells formed the naive CD8 fraction, excluding terminally differentiated effector memory CD45RA+ cells. Sequenced: naive CD8+ T cells from PBMCs. The receptors come from a man aged 18 to 35 in good health. Some clones in this sample may be carry-over from other donors' samples.

The V gene is TRBV27, the J gene TRBJ2-7; D may match TRBD1 or TRBD2 (5 bases each). From germline, CDR1 is MNHEY and CDR2 SMNVEV (reference sequence). The CDR3 sequence is 17 residues long. V was cut by 5 bases and J by 1 base, with 21 bases left in between. CDR3 protein: CASSKMAGAIVSYEQYF. The CDR3 coding sequence is TGTGCCAGCAGTAAAATGGCCGGGGCTATTGTGTCCTACGAGCAGTACTTC.

As regards this clone: Other DNA sequences in this specimen translate into the identical CDR3. The chain combines TRBV28 with TRBJ2-7, with D possibly matching TRBD1 (5 bases). CDR3 length: 14 residues. Trimming took 3 bases from V and 0 from J, leaving 9 bases between them. CDR1 MDHEN and CDR2 SYDVKM come from the germline V gene. The CDR3 DNA sequence: TGTGCCAGCAGTTTTACAGGTAGCTCCTACGAGCAGTACTTC. Residues: CASSFTGSSYEQYF.

The gene calls are TRBV28 and TRBJ2-5, with 12 bases matching TRBD2. V shed 10 bases, J shed 5 bases, and the junction held 17 bases outside the gene matches. CDR1 and CDR2 (germline): MDHEN, SYDVKM. This CDR3 contains 17 residues. CDR3 sequence reads: CATGGTGLAGIFETQYF. The CDR3 DNA reads TGTGCCACCGGCGGCACCGGACTAGCGGGAATATTTGAGACCCAGTACTTC.

V and J are TRBV5-1 and TRBJ2-7, with D possibly matching TRBD2 (6 bases). The CDR3 sequence is 16 residues long. The V end lost 4 bases, the J end lost 2 bases, and 19 bases lay between the germline ends. CDR1 and CDR2 (germline): SGHRS, YFSETQ. The CDR3 reads CASSPGLGGATYEQYF. The CDR3 DNA is TGCGCCAGCAGCCCAGGGCTAGGCGGGGCAACCTACGAGCAGTACTTC.

This chain connects TRBV7-9 to TRBJ2-2, with D perhaps TRBD2 (6 bases). The CDR3 runs 17 residues. Between the trimmed V and J ends, which lost 3 bases and 4 bases, there was a span of 18 bases. Per the germline V gene, CDR1 is SEHNR and CDR2 is FQNEAQ (reference sequence). The CDR3 nucleotides read TGTGCCAGCAGCTTGAGCCCTCGACTAGTTAGCACCGGGGAGCTGTTTTTT. Translating gives CASSLSPRLVSTGELFF.

This chain joins TRBV4-1 and TRBJ1-5; TRBD1 matches 7 bases. The CDR3 extends over 16 amino acids. Germline loops: CDR1 MGHRA, CDR2 YSYEKL. V shed 2 bases, J shed 5 bases, and the junction held 9 bases outside the gene matches. The CDR3 DNA is TGCGCCAGCAGCCAACTTTACCGGGACAGTCATCAGCCCCAGCATTTT. It is translated as CASSQLYRDSHQPQHF.

The genes are TRBV28 and TRBJ1-2; 7 bases agree with TRBD1. CDR3 length: 15 residues. Trimming at V came to 5 bases and at J to 0 bases, leaving 6 bases not matched to a gene. CDR1 MDHEN and CDR2 SYDVKM come from the germline V gene. The DNA of the CDR3 is TGTGCCAGCAGTCGGAGGGACAGACCTAACTATGGCTACACCTTC. This sequence encodes CASSRRDRPNYGYTF.

J is TRBJ1-4 and V is TRBV27; 7 positions agree with TRBD1. Germline values: CDR1 MNHEY, CDR2 SMNVEV (reference sequence). CDR3 length: 15 amino acids. J was trimmed by 0 bases and V by 10 bases; bases with no gene match: 8. CDR3 nucleotide sequence: TGTGCCACCTCGACAGGGCAAACAACTAATGAAAAACTGTTTTTT. Translation gives CATSTGQTTNEKLFF.

This clone was detected once. V gene TRBV28 combines with J gene TRBJ2-3; 10 nucleotides match TRBD2. The germline gives CDR1 MDHEN, CDR2 SYDVKM. The CDR3 has 18 residues. Germline trimming cut 3 bases from V and 1 base from J; bases unmatched to any gene: 10. The CDR3 spells CASSLAAGGPLGTDTQYF. The DNA for the CDR3 is TGTGCCAGCAGTTTGGCAGCGGGAGGGCCTTTGGGCACAGATACGCAGTATTTT.

The chain uses TRBV2 and TRBJ2-7; 9 bases match TRBD1. J gave up 5 bases and V 6 bases, and 11 bases lay outside the gene matches. The CDR3 consists of 15 residues. Germline CDR1 SNHLY, CDR2 FYNNEI. CDR3 loop: CASSAPAHRGHEQYF. In DNA, the CDR3 is TGTGCCAGCAGCGCCCCAGCGCACAGGGGGCACGAGCAGTACTTC. Full variable domain (missing parts from reference TRBV2 and TRBJ2-7): EPEVTQTPSHQVTQMGQEVILRCVPISNHLYFYWYRQILGQKVEFLVSFYNNEISEKSEIFDDQFSVERPDGSNFTLKIRSTKLEDSAMYFCASSAPAHRGHEQYFGPGTRLTVT.

Worth noting for this clone: This specimen includes other DNA sequences encoding the same CDR3. The rearrangement links TRBV27 to TRBJ2-1; 12 nucleotides line up with TRBD2. This CDR3 spans 15 amino acids. CDR1 is MNHEY, CDR2 SMNVEV, per germline (reference sequence). The V gene end was trimmed by 5 bases and the J gene end by 10 bases; junction bases not matched to a gene: 9. The CDR3 loop is CASSLGLAGWGEQFF. The DNA for the CDR3 is TGTGCCAGCAGTCTAGGACTAGCGGGATGGGGCGAGCAGTTCTTC.

The CDR3 nucleotides read TGTGCCAGCTATAGCGGGAGCGGGCAAGAGACCCAGTACTTC. Translating gives CASYSGSGQETQYF. The V gene is TRBV7-8, the J gene TRBJ2-5; the match to TRBD2 covers 9 bases. Germline CDR1 reads SGHVS; CDR2 reads FQNEAQ. J was trimmed by 2 bases and V by 8 bases; bases with no gene match: 6. This CDR3 spans 14 amino acids. The full variable domain, completed using reference TRBV7-8 and TRBJ2-5, is GAGVSQSPRYKVAKRGQDVALRCDPISGHVSLFWYQQALGQGPEFLTYFQNEAQLDKSGLPSDRFFAERPEGSVSTLKIQRTQQEDSAVYLCASYSGSGQETQYFGPGTRLLVL.

The chain combines TRBV27 with TRBJ1-5; D is undetermined. CDR3 length: 14 residues. Trimming pared 5 bases from V and 3 bases from J, leaving 11 bases between. Looked up from germline, CDR1 is MNHEY and CDR2 is SMNVEV (reference sequence). CDR3 protein: CASSPRTANQPQHF. The CDR3 region has the DNA TGTGCCAGCAGTCCGCGGACCGCCAATCAGCCCCAGCATTTT.

This clone is a singleton in its sample. V and J are TRBV27 and TRBJ1-5, with D possibly TRBD1 on 6 matching bases. The CDR3 has 13 residues. Germline V gives CDR1 MNHEY, CDR2 SMNVEV (reference sequence). V was shortened by 6 bases and J by 4 bases, with 10 bases between the two germline ends. This CDR3 reads CASREGQNQPQHF. The CDR3 bases are TGTGCCAGCAGGGAAGGACAGAATCAGCCCCAGCATTTT.

The chain joins TRBV11-2 to TRBJ1-3, with 11 bases matching TRBD1. Germline V CDR1 and CDR2: SGHAT, FQNNGV. The CDR3 extends over 16 amino acids. V shed 6 bases, J shed 7 bases, and the junction held 11 bases outside the gene matches. The chain's CDR3 is CASRPSWGQGGNTIYF. CDR3 sequence (DNA): TGTGCCAGCAGGCCCTCCTGGGGACAGGGGGGGAACACCATATATTTT.

The chain has TRBV16 and TRBJ1-2, with D unclear. This CDR3 contains 10 residues. Germline V lookup: CDR1 KGHSY, CDR2 FQNENV. With 2 bases removed from V and 7 bases from J, the gap between germline ends came to 2 bases. This CDR3 is CASSQGGYTF. The CDR3 DNA reads TGTGCCAGCAGCCAAGGTGGCTACACCTTC.

The rearrangement uses TRBV4-1 and TRBJ2-1; D is perhaps TRBD2 (6 bases). V was trimmed by 0 bases and J by 0 bases, leaving 9 bases between them. This CDR3 spans 16 amino acids. Germline V lookup: CDR1 MGHRA, CDR2 YSYEKL. Here the CDR3 DNA reads TGCGCCAGCAGCCAAGATTGGGGGGTCTCCTACAATGAGCAGTTCTTC. Translated, it gives CASSQDWGVSYNEQFF.